The clone carrying this T cell receptor beta chain showed up just a few times. Germline assignment: CDR1 SNHLY and CDR2 FYNNEI. The CDR3 extends over 12 amino acids. The ends were cut back, 8 bases at V and 6 bases at J, with 11 bases in the middle. Original processing methods: Amplification of reference gene primers was used by the study to estimate nucleated cell counts. Libraries were prepared by immunoSEQ multiplex PCR; TCRdb keeps only in-frame clonotypes and omits some of them. The DNA was the basis for D and trimming; V, J and clone size are from that table. The table includes 95,000 to 150,000 clones, roughly 84% detected once. The data were obtained in a study of blood T cell repertoires in COVID-19. Across the whole study: The origin of the acute and convalescent COVID-19 samples was the United States, Italy and Spain. Sources were T cells, B-cell-depleted T cells, or PBMCs; the material itself was cDNA or gDNA.

Sequenced sample: peripheral blood. This chain uses TRBV2 with TRBJ1-5; the D gene is possibly TRBD1 (6 bases). The receptor was derived from a man aged 60 to 69 with acute or convalescent COVID-19. The CDR3 is CASSLDSQPQHF. The CDR3, as DNA: TGTGCCAGCTCATTGGACAGTCAGCCCCAGCATTTT.